What follows are 12 T cell receptor beta chains derived from one specimen sequenced in a study of CD8 T cells in ankylosing spondylitis. TCRdb used MiXCR to reprocess the 5' RACE reads, holding one entry per CDR3 protein. Among roughly 170,000 distinct CDR3 sequences, 9.8% were seen once, and the ten largest hold about 15%. Sequenced input: blood, either unsorted or a sorted T cell fraction (not recorded which). Source of these receptors: a female donor with ankylosing spondylitis or in good health (not recorded which).

This clonotype was picked up many times. CDR3 sequence reads: CSVDRLAGSDEQFF. The CDR3 nucleotides read TGCAGCGTTGATCGACTAGCGGGCTCTGATGAGCAGTTCTTC. The chain joins TRBV29-1 to TRBJ2-1, with 10 bases aligning to TRBD2. The germline V gene encodes CDR1 SQVTM and CDR2 ANQGSEA. J gave up 8 bases and V 3 bases, and 7 bases lay outside the gene matches. There are 14 residues in the CDR3.

This clonotype came up a few times. The J gene is TRBJ1-2, the V gene TRBV12-3 or TRBV12-4, with D perhaps TRBD1 (5 bases). V gave up 6 bases and J gave up 7 bases, with 18 bases separating them. This CDR3 region has 14 residues. CDR3 loop: CASSTTPGTVGYTF. The CDR3 nucleotides are TGTGCCAGCAGCACGACCCCTGGGACGGTTGGCTACACCTTC.

This clonotype was counted a few times. Since no conserved phenylalanine or tryptophan closes the CDR3, a read error is the likely cause. The chain is built from TRBV7-9 and TRBJ2-2, with D unresolved. CDR1 and CDR2 (germline): SEHNR, FQNEAQ (reference sequence). V shed 7 bases and J shed 8 bases, with 14 bases lying between them. CDR3 length: 13 amino acids. CDR3 sequence reads: CASIDLWEGELFS. CDR3 DNA: TGTGCCAGCATCGATCTGTGGGAAGGGGAGCTGTTTTCT.

The sample holds many counts of this clonotype. V is TRBV6-2 or TRBV6-3 and J is TRBJ1-2, with D possibly being TRBD1 (5 bases). V lost 6 bases and J 3 bases, leaving 17 bases between the germline ends. Germline-derived CDR1 and CDR2 are MNHEY and SVGEGT. This CDR3 is 15 amino acids long. CDR3 in amino acids: CASSYRDEGYYGYTF. The CDR3 nucleotides are TGTGCCAGCAGCTACCGGGACGAAGGATACTATGGCTACACCTTC.

This clonotype was found many times. This sequence joins TRBV7-6 and TRBJ2-4; 14 bases fit TRBD2. The length of the CDR3 is 19 residues. V shed 0 bases, J shed 3 bases, and the junction held 7 bases outside the gene matches. Germline CDR1 reads SGHVS; CDR2 reads FNYEAQ. DNA for the CDR3: TGTGCCAGCAGCTTAGCTCCTGGACTAGCGGGAGGAGGCAAAAACATTCAGTACTTC. Encoded protein: CASSLAPGLAGGGKNIQYF.

This clonotype has a handful of counts. As DNA, the CDR3 is TGTGCCACCGGGCGTGATACGCAGTATTTT. Translation gives CATGRDTQYF. V and J are TRBV15 and TRBJ2-3; unclear D gene. The CDR3 runs 10 residues. Trimming cost V 8 bases and J 6 bases, with 6 bases left between them. The V gene's germline CDR1 is LNHNV and CDR2 YYDKDF (reference sequence).

This clonotype was seen more than once but under ten times. J is TRBJ2-1 and V is TRBV4-1; no definite D call. The V gene lost 6 bases and the J gene lost 6 bases, with 6 bases spanning the gap. Germline-derived CDR1 and CDR2 are MGHRA and YSYEKL. CDR3 length: 11 amino acids. Here the CDR3 reads CASSNTNEQFF. The CDR3 DNA follows: TGCGCCAGCAGTAACACCAATGAGCAGTTCTTC.

The J gene is TRBJ2-1, the V gene TRBV7-8; 7 bases match TRBD2. CDR1 is SGHVS, CDR2 FQNEAQ, per germline. V lost 1 base to trimming and J lost 8 bases; unmatched junction nucleotides: 11. The CDR3 contains 16 residues. The CDR3 sequence: CASSLVVGLGLDEQFF. In DNA, the CDR3 is TGTGCCAGCAGCTTAGTAGTAGGACTAGGTTTGGATGAGCAGTTCTTC.

The CDR3 nucleotides are TGCGCCAGCAGCTTTCGCGGGGTGAATGAGCAGTTCTTC. This gives the protein CASSFRGVNEQFF. This chain links TRBV5-1 with TRBJ2-1; TRBD2 is a possible D gene (6 bases). Trimming removed 2 bases at V and 7 bases at J, with 10 bases between. The CDR3 is 13 residues long. Germline V CDR1 and CDR2: SGHRS, YFSETQ.

Only a few counts were recorded for this clonotype. The chain is built from TRBV11-2 and TRBJ2-5, with 7 bases lining up with TRBD2. The CDR3 is 15 amino acids. V gave up 5 bases and J gave up 4 bases; unmatched junction bases: 10. The germline CDR1 and CDR2 sequences are SGHAT and FQNNGV. Here the CDR3 reads CASSPLRGEGETQYF. CDR3 nucleotides: TGTGCCAGCAGCCCCCTCCGCGGGGAGGGAGAGACCCAGTACTTC.

This clonotype was observed a few times. V is TRBV4-3 and J is TRBJ2-2, with D hard to call. The CDR3 has 16 residues. V was pared by 0 bases and J by 3 bases, with 11 bases between. Germline-derived CDR1 and CDR2 are LGHNA and YSLEER. In DNA, the CDR3 is TGCGCCAGCAGCCAAGATCGTAACTATTACACCGGGGAGCTGTTTTTT. Protein sequence: CASSQDRNYYTGELFF.

In its sample, this clonotype was seen a few times. This rearrangement joins TRBV9 to TRBJ2-7; 7 bases are a match to TRBD1. J was trimmed by 1 base and V by 0 bases; bases with no gene match: 4. Germline lookup yields CDR1 SGDLS and CDR2 YYNGEE. CDR3 size: 15 residues. The CDR3 spells CASSVGGQRSYEQYF. The CDR3 DNA sequence: TGTGCCAGCAGCGTAGGGGGACAGAGATCCTACGAGCAGTACTTC.